This passage covers 10 T cell receptor beta chains from one sample sequenced in a study of T-cell memory formation after mild COVID-19. TCRdb passed the 5' RACE reads through MiXCR, listing each CDR3 protein once. The sample consists of roughly 310,000 distinct CDR3 sequences, around 15% of them appearing once. The sequencing sample was made of PBMCs or a T cell subset sorted from them (not recorded which). These receptors all stem from a man aged 18 to 29 who had mild COVID-19 (a few samples of this study predate the infection). Cell type and time point are not known.

The V call is TRBV7-9, the J call TRBJ1-2, with a weak D call TRBD1 (6 bases). Deletions cut 0 bases from V and 6 bases from J, with 8 bases between. The germline V gene has CDR1 SEHNR and CDR2 FQNEAQ (reference sequence). The CDR3 extends over 13 amino acids. Here the CDR3 DNA reads TGTGCCAGCAGCTTAGCGGGGGGCAATGGCTACACCTTC. Its protein product is CASSLAGGNGYTF.

The rearrangement uses TRBV7-2 and TRBJ2-7; unclear D gene. Germline CDR1 and CDR2: SGHTA and FQGNSA. V was cut by 3 bases and J by 3 bases, with 9 bases left in between. The CDR3 length is 13 residues. The CDR3 region is CASSFGHLYEQYV. The DNA for the CDR3 is TGTGCCAGCAGCTTCGGGCACCTCTACGAGCAGTACGTC.

This clonotype occurred a few times. The genes are TRBV7-8 and TRBJ1-1; 8 nucleotides line up with TRBD1. Germline V gene data show CDR1 as SGHVS and CDR2 as FQNEAQ. With 4 bases clipped from V and 3 bases from J, the junction kept 13 bases outside the gene matches. The CDR3 contains 17 residues. For the CDR3, the DNA is TGTGCCAGCAGCTCAAACCGATGGACAGGGCGGGACACTGAAGCTTTCTTT. Translating gives CASSSNRWTGRDTEAFF.

The gene calls are TRBV15 and TRBJ2-2; 7 bases line up with TRBD1. Germline CDR1 is LNHNV and CDR2 is YYDKDF (reference sequence). J gave up 4 bases and V 5 bases, and 4 bases lay outside the gene matches. This CDR3 spans 14 amino acids. CDR3 in DNA: TGTGCCACCAGCCCACACAGGGGCACCGGGGAGCTGTTTTTT. Amino acids: CATSPHRGTGELFF.

The chain has TRBV7-8 and TRBJ2-1, with TRBD2 matching 7 bases. CDR1 is SGHVS and CDR2 is FQNEAQ in the germline V gene. CDR3 length equals 14 residues. J gave up 8 bases and V 0 bases, and 4 bases lay outside the gene matches. The CDR3 protein is CASSLASGVDEQFF. The CDR3 DNA reads TGTGCCAGCAGCTTAGCCAGCGGGGTAGATGAGCAGTTCTTC. Based on the CDR3 plus reference TRBV7-8 and TRBJ2-1, the full variable domain is GAGVSQSPRYKVAKRGQDVALRCDPISGHVSLFWYQQALGQGPEFLTYFQNEAQLDKSGLPSDRFFAERPEGSVSTLKIQRTQQEDSAVYLCASSLASGVDEQFFGPGTRLTVL.

This clonotype was counted only a few times. The chain employs TRBV12-3 or TRBV12-4 and TRBJ2-5; D ambiguous. Trimming pared 6 bases from V and 4 bases from J, leaving 9 bases between. The CDR3 sequence is 12 residues long. The CDR3 sequence: CASRESGETQYF. The CDR3 DNA follows: TGTGCCAGCAGGGAGAGTGGAGAGACCCAGTACTTC.

This clonotype was counted between two and nine times. This chain connects TRBV9 to TRBJ2-5; 7 bases are shared with TRBD1. CDR1 SGDLS and CDR2 YYNGEE come from the germline V gene. The CDR3 covers 16 residues. V lost 0 bases to trimming and J lost 2 bases; unmatched junction nucleotides: 7. CDR3 in amino acids: CASSVGDDRVQETQYF. The CDR3 DNA follows: TGTGCCAGCAGCGTAGGGGACGACAGGGTACAAGAGACCCAGTACTTC.

The chain recombines TRBV9 with TRBJ1-1; the match to TRBD1 covers 7 bases. The germline CDR1 and CDR2 sequences are SGDLS and YYNGEE. This CDR3 spans 14 amino acids. V lost 3 bases, J lost 5 bases, and 7 bases stayed unmatched. DNA of the CDR3: TGTGCCAGCAGCGCGAACAGGGGAGGGACTGAAGCTTTCTTT. Its translation is CASSANRGGTEAFF.

The chain employs TRBV18 and TRBJ1-2; TRBD1 aligns across 9 bases. Germline values: CDR1 KGHSH, CDR2 LQKENI. J was trimmed by 3 bases and V by 5 bases; bases with no gene match: 4. This CDR3 spans 14 amino acids. The CDR3 coding sequence is TGTGCCAGCTCATCACAGGGGGCGGACTATGGCTACACCTTC. Protein sequence: CASSSQGADYGYTF.

The chain recombines TRBV6-5 with TRBJ1-1; possibly TRBD1 for D (5 bases). V lost 3 bases and J lost 14, with 16 bases in between. CDR1 and CDR2 (germline): MNHEY, SVGAGI. The CDR3 sequence is 12 residues long. The CDR3 loop reads CASSYIGGASFF. The CDR3 nucleotides read TGTGCCAGCAGTTATATTGGCGGGGCCAGCTTCTTT.